These 14 T cell receptor beta chains originate from one sample sequenced in a study of CXCR3-negative and CXCR3-positive naive CD8 T cells. Libraries were UMI-labeled 5' RACE TRB cDNA. TCRdb reworked the 5' RACE reads into one entry per CDR3 protein, no DNA. Here the sample table reports roughly 89,000 distinct CDR3 sequences. The material sequenced was naive CXCR3- CD8+ T cells from blood. Subset indicated: CD45RO-CCR7+CD27+CD95- naive CD8+ T cells lacking CXCR3 (TNR3-). These receptor sequences come from a human donor in good health. Some clones in this sample may be carry-over from other donors' samples.

This chain connects TRBV19 to TRBJ2-2; lacking DNA, the TRBD2 call made by TCRdb goes unchecked. Germline V lookup: CDR1 LNHDA, CDR2 SQIVND (reference sequence). The CDR3 sequence is 15 residues long. CDR3 loop: CASRPGERDTGELFF.

The chain combines TRBV12-3 or TRBV12-4 with TRBJ2-1; the TCRdb D gene call, TRBD1, has no DNA to confirm it. The CDR3 is made up of 16 amino acids. CDR3 amino acids: CASSPLAGVTYNEQFF.

V gene TRBV12-3 or TRBV12-4 combines with J gene TRBJ2-7; TCRdb outputs TRBD1, but without DNA this stays unchecked. The CDR3 contains 15 residues. CDR3: CASSLIYRGEDEQYF.

This sequence joins TRBV4-1 and TRBJ2-5. CDR3 length: 14 amino acids. CDR1 is MGHRA, CDR2 YSYEKL, per germline. CDR3 sequence reads: CASSHLGLEETQYF.

The chain joins TRBV10-3 to TRBJ2-1; without DNA, the TCRdb call of TRBD2 cannot be checked. Germline lookup yields CDR1 ENHRY and CDR2 SYGVKD. The CDR3 loop spans 15 amino acids. The CDR3 reads CAIRPPGGRGYEQFF.

This chain connects TRBV27 to TRBJ1-2; TCRdb reports TRBD1, a call that lacks DNA to check it against. CDR3 length: 15 residues. Per the germline V gene, CDR1 is MNHEY and CDR2 is SMNVEV (reference sequence). CDR3 sequence: CASSFVGQLNYGYTF.

V and J are TRBV7-8 and TRBJ2-7; TCRdb's D call of TRBD1 is untestable without DNA. The V gene's germline CDR1 is SGHVS and CDR2 FQNEAQ. The CDR3 has 14 amino acids. The CDR3 sequence is CASSSTGRYYEQYF.

The J gene is TRBJ1-4, the V gene TRBV29-1; TCRdb outputs TRBD1, but without DNA this stays unchecked. The CDR3 extends over 14 amino acids. The germline CDR1 and CDR2 sequences are SQVTM and ANQGSEA. CDR3 residues: CSDKLDRGREKLFF.

This chain connects TRBV20-1 to TRBJ1-2; TCRdb's D call, TRBD1, is unchecked because there is no DNA. The CDR3 contains 14 residues. Germline values: CDR1 DFQATT, CDR2 SNEGSKA (reference sequence). CDR3 sequence reads: CSAEYRDSNYGYTF.

V usage is TRBV12-5 and J usage is TRBJ2-3. This CDR3 contains 16 residues. CDR1 and CDR2 from the germline V gene are LGHNT and FRNRAP. CDR3 in amino acids: CASGLTPDRLSYTQYF.

The rearrangement uses TRBV5-1 and TRBJ1-3. The germline V gene has CDR1 SGHRS and CDR2 YFSETQ. This CDR3 comprises 14 residues. This CDR3 is CASSFEGSGNTIYF.

The V gene is TRBV6-6, the J gene TRBJ2-3; the D gene TCRdb calls, TRBD2, cannot be checked with no DNA. CDR1 and CDR2 from the germline V gene are MNHNY and SVGAGI (reference sequence). CDR3 length: 18 residues. CDR3 sequence: CASSRGLAGGRATDTQYF.

J is TRBJ2-2 and V is TRBV7-2; lacking DNA, the TRBD2 call made by TCRdb goes unchecked. The germline V gene encodes CDR1 SGHTA and CDR2 FQGNSA. The CDR3 sequence is 17 residues long. CDR3 loop: CASSLVWLAGNTGELFF.

The V call is TRBV27, the J call TRBJ2-7; the D call of TRBD2 rests on TCRdb alone, since no DNA is present to check it. The length of the CDR3 is 16 residues. Germline CDR1 reads MNHEY; CDR2 reads SMNVEV (reference sequence). The CDR3: CASRSGLAGALDEQYF.